This TCR beta chain was identified in a study of blood T cell repertoires in COVID-19. In the study overall: The cDNA or gDNA used as material had been derived from T cells, B-cell-depleted T cells, or PBMCs.

This CDR3 is built from 15 residues. Germline CDR1 is MNHEY and CDR2 is SVGAGI. The V gene lost 6 bases and the J gene lost 2 bases, with 16 bases spanning the gap. Clones were read by immunoSEQ multiplex PCR, and TCRdb kept only the in-frame ones, dropping some. The sample lists 210,000 or so clones, roughly 85% seen once, with roughly 5% in the top ten. Living in 24 US areas, the participants were between roughly 18 and 89 years of age. The chain joins TRBV6-5 to TRBJ2-5, with D possibly being TRBD1 (6 bases). This clonotype was sampled from a woman aged 45-65 years who had been exposed to COVID-19. The sample consisted of PBMCs or T cells enriched from blood (not recorded which). The CDR3 nucleotides read TGTGCCAGCAGGACTTTCGGGACACCTCAAGAGACCCAGTACTTC. The encoded protein is CASRTFGTPQETQYF.